This T cell receptor beta chain is drawn from a study of T cell responses to AZD1222 COVID-19 vaccine. In the study overall: Second-dose intervals near 4 or 12 weeks were combined. Findings of the study overall: Reports say nearly half of spike-specific TCRs go after unmutated variant regions. Females outnumbered males among donors, who were mostly white British; clonal diversity was possibly underestimated. Baseline serostatus was positive in only a handful of AZD1222 recipients.

To note about this clone: The antigen remains undetermined.

Trimming took 1 base from V and 6 from J; bases not matched to a gene: 7. The CDR3 consists of 16 residues. Germline CDR1 and CDR2: MNHNY and SVGAGI (reference sequence). Generated by immunoSEQ multiplex PCR, the TCRdb table keeps only in-frame clones and is missing some. The sample has roughly 100,000 clones, roughly 88% seen once; the top ten hold around 20%. The sequence derives from an adult in good health. The chain carries TRBV6-6 and TRBJ1-4, with 8 bases matching TRBD1. The source material was peripheral blood, sampled on day 0 of AZD1222 vaccination. The CDR3 protein is CASSYWGQGADEKLFF. The DNA of the CDR3 is TGTGCCAGCAGTTACTGGGGGCAGGGGGCGGATGAAAAACTGTTTTTT.